This T cell receptor beta chain was captured by sequencing in a study of cytomegalovirus exposure and HLA in healthy donors. Study results and caveats: In a later analysis, CMV-associated beta chains were mostly HLA-associated, it appeared. Using a false discovery rate of 0.05, a later analysis showed that some 16,000 TCR beta sequences were associated with HLA alleles. What a later analysis reportedly showed was that an Asian-associated ancestry cluster had fewer N-insertions than the roughly 720-donor mean. According to an earlier analysis, most TCR beta V segments yielded productive rearrangements about 87% or about 30% of the time.

Of note for this clone: Its specificity is not known.

V was clipped by 5 bases and J by 1 base, with 17 bases between them. The CDR3 is 16 residues long. Germline-derived CDR1 and CDR2 are SGHAT and FQNNGV. The PCR contained 60 Vbeta and 13 Jbeta primers. Sequencing was performed with immunoSEQ multiplex PCR; in TCRdb, only in-frame clones are kept and a portion is missing. Here the sample spans tens of thousands of clones, around 75% being singletons. The specimen was PBMCs. V usage is TRBV11-2 and J usage is TRBJ1-1, with D perhaps TRBD1 (6 bases). The receptor was isolated from a man aged 35-49 years in good health and CMV-seronegative. The DNA for the CDR3 is TGTGCCAGCAGCCACCAGGGGATAGAGAGGAACACTGAAGCTTTCTTT. This gives the protein CASSHQGIERNTEAFF.